Listed here are 2 T cell receptor beta chains from one sample, sequenced in a study of response to subunit inactivated influenza vaccine. TCRdb re-called the RT-PCR reads with MiXCR, one entry per CDR3 protein. This sample has 550,000 to 800,000 distinct CDR3 sequences, with approximately 15% found just once. Material: PBMCs from blood, obtained approximately 13 days after vaccination. All receptors come from a man aged 50 to 60 who received an inactivated influenza vaccine.

This clonotype was seen more than once but under ten times. The chain links TRBV20-1 to TRBJ2-7, with 8 bases aligning to TRBD1. J gave up 3 bases and V 6 bases, and 10 bases lay outside the gene matches. The CDR3 consists of 14 residues. CDR1 and CDR2 (germline): DFQATT, SNEGSKA (reference sequence). CDR3 sequence reads: CSANDRGLFYEQYF. The CDR3 DNA sequence: TGCAGTGCCAACGACAGGGGATTATTCTACGAGCAGTACTTC.

The chain employs TRBV9 and TRBJ2-2; 10 positions match TRBD2. Trimming at V came to 8 bases and at J to 1 base, leaving 8 bases not matched to a gene. The CDR3 is 16 amino acids. CDR1 SGDLS and CDR2 YYNGEE come from the germline V gene. CDR3 DNA sequence: TGTGCCAGTAACCGAGGACTAGCGGAGAACACCGGGGAGCTGTTTTTT. This codes for CASNRGLAENTGELFF.